These 14 T cell receptor beta chains share one sample of origin, sequenced in a study of cytomegalovirus exposure and HLA in healthy donors. Researchers ran the PCR with 60 Vbeta and 13 Jbeta primers. Sequencing used immunoSEQ multiplex PCR; TCRdb keeps in-frame clones, though not all of them. The table shows approximately 100,000 clones, with around three quarters occurring only once. Input material: PBMCs. The source is a woman aged 18 to 35 in good health and CMV-seropositive.

This clone was counted a few times. The chain carries TRBV4-1 and TRBJ2-1, with TRBD2 matching over 10 bases. Germline V CDR1 and CDR2: MGHRA, YSYEKL. This CDR3 spans 17 amino acids. V was pared by 0 bases and J by 7 bases, with 9 bases of the junction left unmatched. The CDR3 coding sequence is TGCGCCAGCAGCCAAGATCGAGTGGGACTAGCGATTAATGAGCAGTTCTTC. Its protein is CASSQDRVGLAINEQFF.

In this sample, this clone turned up a few times. V is TRBV5-1 and J is TRBJ1-2, with D tentatively TRBD1 (5 bases). Per germline, CDR1 SGHRS and CDR2 YFSETQ. Between the trimmed V and J ends, which lost 0 bases and 12 bases, there was a span of 12 bases. The CDR3 spans 12 residues. The CDR3 here is CASSLGGRGHTF. CDR3 coding DNA: TGCGCCAGCAGCTTGGGGGGCAGAGGTCACACCTTC.

This chain links TRBV19 with TRBJ1-1; D is perhaps TRBD1 (6 bases). Germline loops: CDR1 LNHDA, CDR2 SQIVND (reference sequence). Trimming left V 6 bases short and J 0 bases short, with 8 bases between. The CDR3 totals 13 residues. The CDR3 region has the DNA TGTGCCAGTAGGGGACAAGTGAACACTGAAGCTTTCTTT. It codes for CASRGQVNTEAFF.

The V and J genes are TRBV2 and TRBJ1-2; no clear D. The CDR3 length is 14 residues. V was pared by 6 bases and J by 4 bases, with 15 bases between. Germline V lookup: CDR1 SNHLY, CDR2 FYNNEI. CDR3 DNA: TGTGCCAGCAGATGGGAGGGTTCGGTCTATGGCTACACCTTC. The encoded protein is CASRWEGSVYGYTF.

The genes are TRBV5-1 and TRBJ2-7; 8 bases are a match to TRBD2. The CDR3 is made up of 16 amino acids. The ends lost 1 base at V and 1 base at J; junction bases unmatched: 7. Looked up from germline, CDR1 is SGHRS and CDR2 is YFSETQ. CDR3 sequence (DNA): TGCGCCAGCAGCTTGCTCGGTAGCGGGACATCCTACGAGCAGTACTTC. Amino acid sequence: CASSLLGSGTSYEQYF.

This clone appeared once. CDR3 protein: CASTNSGSKFF. The DNA of the CDR3 is TGTGCCAGTACCAATAGCGGGAGTAAGTTCTTC. This sequence joins TRBV19 and TRBJ2-1; 9 bases agree with TRBD2. V lost 7 bases and J lost 14; bases outside the gene matches: 6. This CDR3 spans 11 amino acids. CDR1 and CDR2 (germline): LNHDA, SQIVND (reference sequence). The full variable domain, rest sourced from reference TRBV19 and TRBJ2-1, is DGGITQSPKYLFRKEGQNVTLSCEQNLNHDAMYWYRQDPGQGLRLIYYSQIVNDFQKGDIAEGYSVSREKKESFPLTVTSAQKNPTAFYLCASTNSGSKFFGPGTRLTVL.

This clone was counted once. DNA for the CDR3: TGTGCCAGCGGGGAGGAGACTAGATCCTACAATGAGCAGTTCTTC. Its protein product is CASGEETRSYNEQFF. This chain links TRBV2 with TRBJ2-1, with D possibly being TRBD2 (6 bases). In germline, CDR1 is SNHLY, CDR2 FYNNEI. The V end was cut by 8 bases, the J end by 1 base, with 15 bases between. This CDR3 has 15 residues.

The gene calls are TRBV25-1 and TRBJ2-3, with D unclear. The V and J ends lost 1 base and 4 bases respectively, with 9 bases between them. This CDR3 is 14 amino acids long. CDR1 is MGHDK, CDR2 SYGVNS, per germline. In nucleotides, the CDR3 is TGTGCCAGCAGTGAATTGTCGTTCCCAGATACGCAGTATTTT. Protein sequence: CASSELSFPDTQYF.

This clone came up once. The chain joins TRBV28 to TRBJ2-7, with TRBD1 identical over 8 bases. Germline-derived CDR1 and CDR2 are MDHEN and SYDVKM. The length of the CDR3 is 16 residues. V shed 6 bases, J shed 4 bases, and the junction held 14 bases outside the gene matches. CDR3 coding DNA: TGTGCCAGCAGAACTAGACAGGGGCCCGATCGATACGAGCAGTACTTC. This translates into CASRTRQGPDRYEQYF.

CDR3 nucleotide sequence: TGCGCCAGCAGCCAAGATGGGGACAGGACAGATACGCAGTATTTT. This gives the protein CASSQDGDRTDTQYF. The rearrangement links TRBV4-1 to TRBJ2-3; 8 positions match TRBD1. Germline CDR1 is MGHRA and CDR2 is YSYEKL. The CDR3 runs 15 residues. Trimming at V came to 0 bases and at J to 3 bases, leaving 2 bases not matched to a gene.

This clone showed up just a few times. The V gene is TRBV7-9, the J gene TRBJ1-1; 7 nucleotides align to TRBD1. This CDR3 region has 14 residues. V shed 5 bases, J shed 4 bases, and the junction held 7 bases outside the gene matches. Germline V gene sequence: CDR1 SEHNR, CDR2 FQNEAQ (reference sequence). In DNA, the CDR3 is TGTGCCAGCAGCGCGCAGGGGGAGGTCACTGAAGCTTTCTTT. This codes for CASSAQGEVTEAFF.

The CDR3, as DNA: TGCGCCAGCAGCTTGGAGGCTGGGGGGACAGGGGGCAACACTGAAGCTTTCTTT. It encodes CASSLEAGGTGGNTEAFF. The chain employs TRBV5-1 and TRBJ1-1, with TRBD1 matching 12 bases. The CDR3 runs to 18 residues. In germline, CDR1 is SGHRS, CDR2 YFSETQ. Trimming removed 0 bases from V and 2 bases from J; junction bases left unmatched: 8.

The J gene is TRBJ2-7, the V gene TRBV10-2; D possibly corresponds to TRBD1 (6 bases). The CDR3 totals 13 residues. With 6 bases removed from V and 4 bases from J, the gap between germline ends came to 13 bases. Germline CDR1 is WSHSY and CDR2 is SAAADI. CDR3 sequence (DNA): TGCGCCAGCAGGGGCGACAGGATATACGAGCAGTACTTC. Its translation: CASRGDRIYEQYF.

The chain couples TRBV30 to TRBJ1-4; D is unresolved. The length of the CDR3 is 11 residues. V was clipped by 2 bases and J by 14 bases, with 12 bases between them. Per the germline V gene, CDR1 is GTSNPN and CDR2 is SVGIG (reference sequence). The CDR3 region is CAWSTSGVLFF. The CDR3 coding sequence is TGTGCCTGGAGTACCTCCGGAGTGCTGTTTTTT.